This T cell receptor beta chain is drawn from a study of PD-1 blockade in classical Hodgkin lymphoma. The study, taken as a whole, reports: It was reported that newly diagnosed patients had less baseline TCR diversity than healthy donors. Complete responders started with a diversity level that resembled newly diagnosed patients at baseline.

Produced via immunoSEQ multiplex PCR; TCRdb's table is partial and in-frame only. This sample has 12,000 to 15,000 clones, with about 83% found just once. The V end lost 3 bases, the J end lost 0 bases, and 20 bases lay between the germline ends. The length of the CDR3 is 18 residues. Germline CDR1 and CDR2: LGHNA and YSLEER. All patients experienced relapse after autologous stem cell transplantation, and brentuximab vedotin exposure was variable. Patients reached a best response of complete response, partial response or progressive disease. For this clone: Its antigen is unidentified.

The sample in question was peripheral blood mononuclear cells (PBMCs), obtained at baseline. The J gene is TRBJ2-5, the V gene TRBV4-3; D is perhaps TRBD2 (6 bases). This TCR was recovered from a human donor with classical Hodgkin lymphoma. CDR3 sequence reads: CASSHLFKRGKYQETQYF. DNA for the CDR3: TGCGCCAGCAGCCACTTATTTAAACGGGGGAAGTACCAAGAGACCCAGTACTTC.